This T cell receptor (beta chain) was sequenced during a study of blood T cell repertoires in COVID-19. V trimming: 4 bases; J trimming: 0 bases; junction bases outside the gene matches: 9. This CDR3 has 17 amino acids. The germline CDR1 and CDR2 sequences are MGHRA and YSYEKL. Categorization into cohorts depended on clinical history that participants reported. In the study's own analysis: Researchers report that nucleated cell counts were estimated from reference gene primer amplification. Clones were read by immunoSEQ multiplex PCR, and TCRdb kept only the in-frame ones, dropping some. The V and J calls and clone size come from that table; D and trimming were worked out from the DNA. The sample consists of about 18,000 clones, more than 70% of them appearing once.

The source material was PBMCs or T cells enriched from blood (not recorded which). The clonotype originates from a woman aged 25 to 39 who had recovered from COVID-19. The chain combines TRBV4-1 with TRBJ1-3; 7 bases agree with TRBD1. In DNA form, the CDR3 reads TGCGCCAGCAGCCGATATTTACAGGGGAGCTCTGGAAACACCATATATTTT. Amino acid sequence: CASSRYLQGSSGNTIYF.